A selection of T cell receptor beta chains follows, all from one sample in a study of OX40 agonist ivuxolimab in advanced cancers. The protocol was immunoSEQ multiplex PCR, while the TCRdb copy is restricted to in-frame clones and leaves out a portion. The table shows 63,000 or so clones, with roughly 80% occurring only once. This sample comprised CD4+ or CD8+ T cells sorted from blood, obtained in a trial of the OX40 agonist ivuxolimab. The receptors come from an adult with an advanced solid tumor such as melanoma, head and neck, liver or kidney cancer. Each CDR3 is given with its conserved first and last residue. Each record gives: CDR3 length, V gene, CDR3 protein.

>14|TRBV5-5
CASSLIEDYYGYTF
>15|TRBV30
CAWSVGNQVTQPQHF
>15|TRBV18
CASSPTDRGWETQYF
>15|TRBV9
CASSVGTGGGGGQYF
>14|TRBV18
CASSPSSSNQPQHF
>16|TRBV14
CASSQSGTGWTGELFF
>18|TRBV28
CASSPSAGGQGPTLGQYF
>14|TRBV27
CASSNRGGQETQYF
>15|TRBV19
CATSELAGGPYEQFF
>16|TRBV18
CASSRQGTLTNEKLFF
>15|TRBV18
CASSPGRIPRAEAFF
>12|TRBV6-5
CASSYRADEQYF
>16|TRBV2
CASTRAGTRVRETQYF
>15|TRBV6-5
CASRHTGNSNQPQHF
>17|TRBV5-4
CASSPTSQGGAYNEQFF
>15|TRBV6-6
CASSYGPTGANVLTF
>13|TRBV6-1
CASSLQTNQPQHF
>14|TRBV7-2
CASSTRGRNSPLHF
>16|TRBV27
CASSSDPGQGAGGYTF
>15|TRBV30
CAWRMVGLVTDTQYF
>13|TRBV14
CASSRTLNEKLFF
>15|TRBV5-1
CASSLSAADNSPLHF
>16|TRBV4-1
CASSHQNPAGGETQYF